This passage covers 32 T cell receptor beta chains from one sample sequenced in a study of T-cell reconstitution after alpha-beta-depleted transplantation in children. The TCRbeta library was prepared with unique molecular identifiers. From the PCR reads, TCRdb called clonotypes with MiXCR, one entry per CDR3 protein. This table holds 350,000 to 500,000 distinct CDR3 sequences, approximately 42% found once. Sequenced material: PBMCs, taken before TCRalphabeta/CD19-depleted stem cell transplant. The receptors come from a girl under 10 years old with aplastic anemia, due to receive a stem cell transplant.

This clonotype came up many times. V and J are TRBV29-1 and TRBJ2-3; a possible D gene is TRBD1 (6 bases). V shed 6 bases and J shed 4 bases, with 11 bases lying between them. CDR1 and CDR2 (germline): SQVTM, ANQGSEA. The CDR3 is 12 residues long. CDR3 nucleotide sequence: TGCAGCGTAAAAACAGGGTCAGATACGCAGTATTTT. Its translation: CSVKTGSDTQYF.

The rearrangement links TRBV12-3 or TRBV12-4 to TRBJ2-6; D uncertain. The CDR3 is 15 amino acids. The germline V and J ends were trimmed by 3 bases and 4 bases, with 10 bases remaining between them. The CDR3 spells CASSLTPNGANVLTF. The CDR3 nucleotides are TGTGCCAGCAGTTTGACACCTAACGGGGCCAACGTCCTGACTTTC.

The genes are TRBV9 and TRBJ2-7; weak D call: TRBD2 (5 bases). The CDR3 is 14 residues long. Per the germline V gene, CDR1 is SGDLS and CDR2 is YYNGEE. Trimming stripped 0 bases from V and 2 bases from J, with 9 bases between. CDR3: CASSVANGAYEQYF. The CDR3 DNA sequence: TGTGCCAGCAGCGTAGCTAACGGGGCCTACGAGCAGTACTTC.

The V and J genes are TRBV21-1 and TRBJ2-3. TRBV21-1 is a recognized pseudogene. CDR3 size: 17 residues. Here the CDR3 DNA reads TGTGCCAGCAGCAAATCCGGCGGATCACACCTGGCTTATACGCAGTATTTT. Translated: CASSKSGGSHLAYTQYF.

The gene calls are TRBV7-2 and TRBJ2-5; 14 positions agree with TRBD2. V dropped 3 bases and J dropped 7; count of bases not matched to a gene: 4. From germline, CDR1 is SGHTA and CDR2 FQGNSA. The CDR3 spans 15 residues. The CDR3 DNA reads as TGTGCCAGCAGCTTGACTAGCGGGGGGGCTGTGACCCAGTACTTC. Encoded protein: CASSLTSGGAVTQYF.

This chain uses TRBV5-1 with TRBJ2-7; 9 bases are shared with TRBD2. The trim removed 4 bases at V and 0 bases at J, leaving 17 bases unmatched. The V gene's germline CDR1 is SGHRS and CDR2 YFSETQ. This CDR3 has 19 amino acids. The CDR3 nucleotides read TGCGCCAGCAGCAGGGCATTGCCCGGGACTAGCCGGAGCTCCTACGAGCAGTACTTC. Amino acid sequence: CASSRALPGTSRSSYEQYF.

This clonotype came up once. CDR3 residues: CASSSRQASYNEQFF. CDR3 DNA: TGTGCCAGCAGCTCAAGACAGGCATCCTACAATGAGCAGTTCTTC. The genes are TRBV7-9 and TRBJ2-1; D perhaps matches TRBD1 (6 bases). The V and J ends lost 4 bases and 1 base respectively, with 11 bases between them. This CDR3 comprises 15 residues. Germline V gives CDR1 SEHNR, CDR2 FQNEAQ (reference sequence).

This clonotype was seen ten or more times. The gene calls are TRBV7-8 and TRBJ2-3; 7 bases fit TRBD2. Losses at the gene ends were 5 bases for V and 7 bases for J; bases not matched to a gene: 9. The CDR3 runs 14 residues. CDR1 and CDR2 from the germline V gene are SGHVS and FQNEAQ. The CDR3 region is CASSPRERDNTQYF. DNA for the CDR3: TGTGCCAGCAGCCCTAGGGAGCGGGATAATACGCAGTATTTT.

About this clonotype itself: A read error may be the cause here, since a much bigger clone is one base away. V usage is TRBV20-1 and J usage is TRBJ1-4; 9 bases align to TRBD1. This CDR3 region has 13 residues. Germline loops: CDR1 DFQATT, CDR2 SNEGSKA (reference sequence). For the CDR3, the DNA is TGCAATGCTAGACAGGGGGCTAATGAAAAACTGTTTTTT. This codes for CNARQGANEKLFF.

This clonotype was seen more than once but under ten times. The genes are TRBV6-2 or TRBV6-3 and TRBJ2-3; D not resolved. Germline CDR1 and CDR2: MNHEY and SVGEGT. Trimming removed 3 bases from V and 1 base from J, with 11 bases in between. The CDR3 has 15 amino acids. The chain's CDR3 is CASSYPASGTDTQYF. The CDR3 DNA follows: TGTGCCAGCAGTTATCCGGCATCTGGCACAGATACGCAGTATTTT.

This clonotype was found many times. The rearrangement joins TRBV15 to TRBJ2-7; D not certain. Trimming pared 1 base from V and 0 bases from J, leaving 16 bases between. The CDR3 consists of 17 residues. Germline V gene sequence: CDR1 LNHNV, CDR2 YYDKDF (reference sequence). The CDR3 loop is CATSRGATDPSSYEQYF. The CDR3 bases are TGTGCCACCAGCAGAGGGGCGACTGACCCTAGCTCCTACGAGCAGTACTTC.

V and J are TRBV7-7 and TRBJ2-3, with D unclear. The V end was cut by 1 base, the J end by 4 bases, with 9 bases between. Germline values: CDR1 SSHAT, CDR2 FNYEAQ (reference sequence). This CDR3 spans 14 amino acids. The CDR3 is CASSLGLTSDTQYF. The CDR3 DNA reads TGTGCCAGCAGCTTAGGTCTTACGTCAGATACGCAGTATTTT.

The CDR3, as DNA: TGTGCCAGCACTCCCTATGGGCGGAACTCCTACAATGAGCAGTTCTTC. Amino acids: CASTPYGRNSYNEQFF. V gene TRBV12-3 or TRBV12-4 combines with J gene TRBJ2-1; D uncertain. The CDR3 is made up of 16 amino acids. Deletions cut 7 bases from V and 0 bases from J, with 16 bases between.

The genes are TRBV27 and TRBJ2-5; D unclear. The V gene lost 0 bases and the J gene lost 2 bases, with 7 bases spanning the gap. CDR3 length equals 14 residues. Per germline, CDR1 MNHEY and CDR2 SMNVEV (reference sequence). As DNA, the CDR3 is TGTGCCAGCAGTTTATCTCGAGCTCAAGAGACCCAGTACTTC. This codes for CASSLSRAQETQYF.

As concerns this clonotype: An end of the junction does not agree with germline; a read error may underlie this. The rearrangement links TRBV6-2 or TRBV6-3 to TRBJ2-7, with D unresolved. The CDR3 extends over 13 amino acids. CDR1 MNHEY and CDR2 SVGEGT come from the germline V gene. CDR3 in amino acids: CASTYSTTYEQYF. The CDR3, as DNA: TGTGCCAGCACTTACTCTACTACCTACGAGCAGTACTTC.

The sample holds a few counts of this clonotype. The chain recombines TRBV7-9 with TRBJ1-2; 9 bases fit TRBD1. Germline trimming cut 3 bases from V and 6 bases from J; bases unmatched to any gene: 5. This CDR3 contains 14 residues. CDR1 is SEHNR, CDR2 FQNEAQ, per germline (reference sequence). CDR3 bases: TGTGCCAGCAGCTTCCGGGACAGGGTTGATGGCTACACCTTC. It is translated as CASSFRDRVDGYTF.

This clonotype was seen ten or more times. The chain links TRBV6-2 or TRBV6-3 to TRBJ2-3; D is possibly TRBD2 (6 bases). Germline loops: CDR1 MNHEY, CDR2 SVGEGT. The CDR3 runs to 15 residues. Trimming left V 6 bases short and J 1 base short, with 14 bases between. The CDR3, as DNA: TGTGCCAGCAGCAGCTTCGGGGGACGCACAGATACGCAGTATTTT. As protein: CASSSFGGRTDTQYF.

Only one count was recorded for this clonotype. The rearrangement uses TRBV7-2 and TRBJ2-1; 7 positions agree with TRBD2. Germline assignment: CDR1 SGHTA and CDR2 FQGNSA. CDR3 length: 14 residues. Trimming took 6 bases from V and 9 from J; bases not matched to a gene: 11. The CDR3 DNA reads as TGTGCCAGCAGGTTAAATGGGGGGGGTGGTGAGCAGTTCTTC. The encoded protein is CASRLNGGGGEQFF.

The gene calls are TRBV20-1 and TRBJ2-7; 9 positions match TRBD1. The germline gives CDR1 DFQATT, CDR2 SNEGSKA (reference sequence). Trimming at V came to 3 bases and at J to 3 bases, leaving 3 bases not matched to a gene. The CDR3 consists of 13 residues. The CDR3 is CSARRDRDYEQYF. The CDR3 nucleotides read TGCAGTGCTAGGAGGGACAGGGACTACGAGCAGTACTTC.

This chain uses TRBV20-1 with TRBJ2-5, with TRBD2 identical over 10 bases. Germline V gene lookup returns CDR1 DFQATT and CDR2 SNEGSKA (reference sequence). V lost 4 bases, J lost 7 bases, and 6 bases stayed unmatched. The CDR3 sequence is 13 residues long. The CDR3 region is CSAMGLASGTQYF. In nucleotides, the CDR3 is TGCAGTGCTATGGGACTAGCGTCGGGGACCCAGTACTTC.

The rearrangement uses TRBV5-1 and TRBJ1-1, with no clear D. Between the trimmed V and J ends, which lost 2 bases and 1 base, there was a span of 6 bases. The germline gives CDR1 SGHRS, CDR2 YFSETQ. This CDR3 region has 13 residues. The CDR3 protein is CASSFVENTEAFF. For the CDR3, the DNA is TGCGCCAGCAGCTTCGTGGAGAACACTGAAGCTTTCTTT.

In its sample, this clonotype was seen many times. One end of the junction fails to match germline, which may point to a read error. The rearrangement joins TRBV5-1 to TRBJ2-5; D gene unclear. Germline V lookup: CDR1 SGHRS, CDR2 YFSETQ. CDR3 length: 11 residues. For the CDR3, the DNA is TGTGCCAGCAGCCTCAAAGAGACCCAGTACTTC. Translated: CASSLKETQYF.

This clonotype appeared a few times. The chain has TRBV12-3 or TRBV12-4 and TRBJ2-3; D assignment may be TRBD1 or TRBD2 (5 bases each). V gave up 7 bases and J gave up 6 bases, with 17 bases separating them. The CDR3 has 14 amino acids. CDR3 in amino acids: CASNPGPSGDTQYF. The DNA for the CDR3 is TGTGCCAGCAATCCGGGACCTTCGGGGGATACGCAGTATTTT.

This clonotype was detected a few times. The chain carries TRBV5-1 and TRBJ1-4; D is perhaps TRBD1 (5 bases). Germline V gene sequence: CDR1 SGHRS, CDR2 YFSETQ. CDR3 length: 17 residues. Trimming shortened V by 0 bases and J by 0 bases, and 12 bases separated the two germline ends. CDR3 in amino acids: CASSLGGTSATNEKLFF. In DNA, the CDR3 is TGCGCCAGCAGCTTGGGGGGGACGTCTGCAACTAATGAAAAACTGTTTTTT.

The chain recombines TRBV12-3 or TRBV12-4 with TRBJ2-2; D call uncertain. This CDR3 spans 14 amino acids. Trimming pared 7 bases from V and 0 bases from J, leaving 9 bases between. CDR3 nucleotides: TGTGCCAGCACTTATTCGACGAACACCGGGGAGCTGTTTTTT. Protein sequence: CASTYSTNTGELFF.

The CDR3 DNA is TGTGCCAGCAGTTACACCGGGGCAGATACGCAGTATTTT. It codes for CASSYTGADTQYF. This sequence joins TRBV6-6 and TRBJ2-3; D may be TRBD2 (5 bases). This CDR3 contains 13 residues. The germline V gene encodes CDR1 MNHNY and CDR2 SVGAGI (reference sequence). Trimming left V 2 bases short and J 4 bases short, with 7 bases between.

This clonotype was recorded only once. The chain uses TRBV20-1 and TRBJ2-2, with D perhaps TRBD2 (5 bases). The germline gives CDR1 DFQATT, CDR2 SNEGSKA (reference sequence). This CDR3 contains 14 residues. The ends were cut back, 3 bases at V and 1 base at J, with 9 bases in the middle. The CDR3 nucleotides are TGCAGTGCTAGGTTAGGAGGGAACACCGGGGAGCTGTTTTTT. Protein: CSARLGGNTGELFF.

The chain has TRBV5-1 and TRBJ2-1, with 7 bases fitting TRBD1. This CDR3 has 16 residues. J gave up 0 bases and V 3 bases, and 6 bases lay outside the gene matches. From germline, CDR1 is SGHRS and CDR2 YFSETQ. The CDR3 loop is CASSYTTGSSYNEQFF. CDR3 DNA sequence: TGCGCCAGCAGCTACACGACAGGGAGCTCCTACAATGAGCAGTTCTTC.

The table lists this clonotype with many counts. V gene TRBV4-2 combines with J gene TRBJ2-7; 7 bases agree with TRBD2. Germline V gene lookup returns CDR1 LGHNA and CDR2 YNFKEQ. There are 14 residues in the CDR3. Trimming cost V 0 bases and J 7 bases; bases outside gene matches: 6. CDR3 loop: CASSQDQREREQYF. CDR3 DNA: TGTGCCAGCAGCCAAGACCAGCGGGAAAGGGAGCAGTACTTC.

This clonotype has a single count. The V and J genes are TRBV28 and TRBJ2-7, with D possibly called TRBD1 or TRBD2 (5 bases each). The CDR3 extends over 13 amino acids. V lost 2 bases to trimming and J lost 5 bases, with 10 bases between them. Germline CDR1 and CDR2: MDHEN and SYDVKM. CDR3 nucleotide sequence: TGTGCCAGCAGTTTACCGACAGCGGACGAGCAGTACTTC. It yields the protein CASSLPTADEQYF.

The genes are TRBV3-1 and TRBJ2-1; D not resolved. The germline V and J ends were trimmed by 4 bases and 3 bases, with 16 bases remaining between them. CDR3 length: 16 amino acids. The germline CDR1 and CDR2 sequences are LGHDT and YNNKEL (reference sequence). CDR3 nucleotides: TGTGCCAGCAGCCCCCTCCAGAGGTTGGACTACAATGAGCAGTTCTTC. Protein: CASSPLQRLDYNEQFF.

The chain links TRBV20-1 to TRBJ2-5; no clear D. The V gene's germline CDR1 is DFQATT and CDR2 SNEGSKA (reference sequence). V was cut by 0 bases and J by 0 bases, with 8 bases left in between. The CDR3 consists of 14 residues. DNA for the CDR3: TGCAGTGCTAGAGAAGGCCGGGACCAAGAGACCCAGTACTTC. Amino acids: CSAREGRDQETQYF.